What follows are 9 T cell receptor beta chains derived from one specimen sequenced in a study of control samples from healthy donors and cancer patients. Data came from immunoSEQ multiplex PCR; TCRdb stores just in-frame clones and leaves some out. The table shows around 82,000 clones, with about 91% occurring only once. Sample: blood. The receptors were gathered from a man in his forties or fifties in good health.

The V and J genes are TRBV30 and TRBJ2-3; 11 bases align to TRBD2. Unmatched junction bases numbered 8, after V lost 3 bases and J lost 0 bases. CDR1 and CDR2 from the germline V gene are GTSNPN and SVGIG (reference sequence). This CDR3 is built from 17 residues. The CDR3, as DNA: TGTGCCTGGAGGCGTAGCGGGGGGGCTACTAGCACAGATACGCAGTATTTT. It encodes CAWRRSGGATSTDTQYF.

The rearrangement uses TRBV7-9 and TRBJ1-1; 8 bases line up with TRBD1. Germline assignment: CDR1 SEHNR and CDR2 FQNEAQ (reference sequence). This CDR3 region has 14 residues. V was clipped by 8 bases and J by 1 base; unmatched bases: 6. CDR3: CASSRGTGNTEAFF. CDR3 in DNA: TGTGCCAGCTCCCGGGGGACAGGGAACACTGAAGCTTTCTTT.

The chain links TRBV18 to TRBJ2-5; a possible D gene is TRBD2 (5 bases). The germline gives CDR1 KGHSH, CDR2 LQKENI. This CDR3 is 14 amino acids long. The ends were cut back, 3 bases at V and 4 bases at J, with 12 bases in the middle. The CDR3 bases are TGTGCCAGCTCACCCGTAGCGTGGGGAGAGACCCAGTACTTC. Its protein is CASSPVAWGETQYF.

The J gene is TRBJ2-2, the V gene TRBV6-4, with TRBD1 identical over 7 bases. The CDR3 spans 18 residues. CDR1 is MRHNA, CDR2 SNTAGT, per germline. V was clipped by 6 bases and J by 7 bases; unmatched bases: 20. CDR3 sequence (DNA): TGTGCCAGCAGGGTGAGGGGGCCCCGCCGGAGGCTCCGCGGGGAGCTGTTTTTT. This encodes CASRVRGPRRRLRGELFF.

This chain connects TRBV30 to TRBJ2-3; D is unclear. Germline CDR1 is GTSNPN and CDR2 is SVGIG (reference sequence). Between the trimmed V and J ends, which lost 5 bases and 0 bases, there was a span of 9 bases. CDR3 length: 13 amino acids. The CDR3 reads CAWVALSTDTQYF. The CDR3 nucleotides are TGTGCCTGGGTTGCCTTGAGCACAGATACGCAGTATTTT.

J is TRBJ2-7 and V is TRBV3-1 (or the pseudogene TRBV3-2), with D perhaps given as TRBD1 or TRBD2 (5 bases each). The CDR3 runs 17 residues. CDR1 LGHDT and CDR2 YNNKEL come from the germline V gene (reference sequence). V was shortened by 0 bases and J by 2 bases, with 17 bases between the two germline ends. CDR3 in amino acids: CASSQDSAGRHPYEQYF. The CDR3 DNA reads TGTGCCAGCAGCCAAGATAGCGCAGGGCGGCACCCCTACGAGCAGTACTTC.

The chain has TRBV10-2 and TRBJ1-5; D is unresolved. V was shortened by 4 bases and J by 5 bases, with 9 bases between the two germline ends. Germline V gene lookup returns CDR1 WSHSY and CDR2 SAAADI. The CDR3 has 13 residues. CDR3 loop: CASSANSYQPQHF. CDR3 nucleotides: TGCGCCAGCAGTGCGAACAGTTATCAGCCCCAGCATTTT.

V is TRBV3-1 (or the pseudogene TRBV3-2) and J is TRBJ2-7; 7 bases line up with TRBD1. CDR3 length: 17 amino acids. The V and J ends lost 4 bases and 6 bases, in that order; junction bases with no gene match: 18. Per the germline V gene, CDR1 is LGHDT and CDR2 is YNNKEL (reference sequence). Written as DNA, the CDR3 is TGTGCCAGCAGCCCACCAGACAGGGAGTCAAATGAGGGCGAGCAGTACTTC. This translates into CASSPPDRESNEGEQYF.

About this clone: At one of its ends the junction is not consistent with the germline gene, which may arise from a read error. The V and J genes are TRBV2 and TRBJ2-7, with D possibly matching TRBD1 (6 bases). The CDR3 has 11 residues. Germline values: CDR1 SNHLY, CDR2 FYNNEI. CDR3 DNA: TGCGAGGGGGTCAGGGTTGGCGAGCAGTACTTC. The encoded protein is CEGVRVGEQYF.